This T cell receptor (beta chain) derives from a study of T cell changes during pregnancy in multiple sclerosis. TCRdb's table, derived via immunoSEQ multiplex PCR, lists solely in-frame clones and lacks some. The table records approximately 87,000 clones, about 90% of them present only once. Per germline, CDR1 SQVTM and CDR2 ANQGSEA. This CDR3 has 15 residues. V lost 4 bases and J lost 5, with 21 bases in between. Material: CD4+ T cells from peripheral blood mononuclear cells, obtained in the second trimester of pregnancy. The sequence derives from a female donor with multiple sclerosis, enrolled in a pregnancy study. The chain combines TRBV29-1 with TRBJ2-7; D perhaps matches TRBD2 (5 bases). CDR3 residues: CSVVPLTRVSNEQYF. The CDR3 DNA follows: TGCAGCGTTGTCCCTTTGACGAGGGTCAGCAACGAGCAGTACTTC.